These 15 T cell receptor beta chains were all obtained from the same sample, sequenced in a study of control samples from healthy donors and cancer patients. The repertoire was sequenced with immunoSEQ multiplex PCR; TCRdb's copy has only in-frame clones and lacks some. The sample yields roughly 40,000 clones, 90% to 95% seen once. Sequenced sample: blood. These receptors were collected from a woman in her forties or fifties in good health.

The V gene is TRBV2, the J gene TRBJ1-6; D is unclear. Germline V gene sequence: CDR1 SNHLY, CDR2 FYNNEI. Between the trimmed V and J ends, which lost 6 bases and 4 bases, there was a span of 16 bases. The CDR3 sequence is 16 residues long. The DNA for the CDR3 is TGTGCCAGCAGCCGGTCAGCCCTTGGGTATAATTCACCCCTCCACTTT. This sequence encodes CASSRSALGYNSPLHF.

The V call is TRBV5-1, the J call TRBJ2-5; tentative D call: TRBD2 (6 bases). The CDR3 runs 13 residues. Trimming removed 7 bases from V and 5 bases from J, with 15 bases in between. Germline values: CDR1 SGHRS, CDR2 YFSETQ. CDR3: CASGRGARETQYF. In DNA, the CDR3 is TGCGCCAGCGGCCGCGGGGCGCGGGAGACCCAGTACTTC.

The CDR3 spells CASDRVREQYF. The CDR3, as DNA: TGTGCCAGCGACAGAGTCCGGGAGCAGTACTTC. This chain connects TRBV2 to TRBJ2-7, with D perhaps TRBD1 (5 bases). V gave up 8 bases and J gave up 7 bases, with 12 bases separating them. The CDR3 loop spans 11 amino acids. The germline CDR1 and CDR2 sequences are SNHLY and FYNNEI.

As for this clone: Mismatch with germline at one junction end may stem from a read error. The rearrangement uses TRBV6-2 or TRBV6-3 and TRBJ2-3; weak D call: TRBD1 (6 bases). CDR1 is MNHEY, CDR2 SVGEGT, per germline. This CDR3 has 12 residues. CDR3 nucleotide sequence: TGTGCCATCAGTTCAACAGGGCGAACGCAGTATTTT. Its translation: CAISSTGRTQYF.

Only one count was recorded for this clone. The chain carries TRBV23-1 and TRBJ2-2; D is perhaps TRBD1 (6 bases). TRBV23-1 is noted as an ORF with a role that remains uncertain. The V and J ends lost 6 bases and 6 bases respectively, with 23 bases between them. The CDR3 totals 17 residues. The CDR3 DNA sequence: TGCGCCAGCAGCCACGCCTGCAGGGGCCCGAGGGCCGGGGAGCTGTTTTTT. Protein: CASSHACRGPRAGELFF.

The chain is built from TRBV19 and TRBJ1-1, with D possibly being TRBD1 (5 bases). The germline V and J ends were trimmed by 3 bases and 11 bases, with 13 bases remaining between them. Germline-derived CDR1 and CDR2 are LNHDA and SQIVND (reference sequence). This CDR3 has 12 residues. CDR3 sequence (DNA): TGTGCCAGTAGTATCAGGGTATTTGAGGCTTTCTTT. Its translation: CASSIRVFEAFF.

As to this clone: A junction boundary mismatches the germline segment, possibly from a read error. This chain links TRBV29-1 with TRBJ2-3; possible D gene TRBD1, 5 bases. There are 14 residues in the CDR3. CDR1 and CDR2 (germline): SQVTM, ANQGSEA. As DNA, the CDR3 is TGCAGCGTTAAAGAGCCAGGGTCGGTGATGAGGCAGTATTTT. Amino acid sequence: CSVKEPGSVMRQYF.

This sequence joins TRBV5-5 and TRBJ1-2; maybe TRBD1 (6 bases). V dropped 2 bases and J dropped 4 bases, with 27 bases sitting between them. The CDR3 is made up of 19 amino acids. Germline loops: CDR1 SGHKS, CDR2 YYEKEE (reference sequence). The CDR3 here is CASSLEGGDTRALRYGYTF. DNA for the CDR3: TGTGCCAGCAGCTTAGAAGGCGGGGACACTCGAGCCCTTCGCTATGGCTACACCTTC. The variable domain in full, with the rest retrieved from reference TRBV5-5 and TRBJ1-2, is DAGVTQSPTHLIKTRGQQVTLRCSPISGHKSVSWYQQVLGQGPQFIFQYYEKEERGRGNFPDRFSARQFPNYSSELNVNALLLGDSALYLCASSLEGGDTRALRYGYTFGSGTRLTVV.

The chain uses TRBV7-3 and TRBJ1-2, with D unclear. Germline CDR1 reads SGHTA; CDR2 reads FQGTGA. This CDR3 spans 13 amino acids. V lost 7 bases to trimming and J lost 5 bases, with 14 bases between them. For the CDR3, the DNA is TGTGCCAGCACCCCGGACGGATTTTATGGCTACACCTTC. Protein sequence: CASTPDGFYGYTF.

The chain has TRBV15 and TRBJ1-5; the D is unclear. This CDR3 spans 12 amino acids. V lost 3 bases to trimming and J lost 7 bases, with 7 bases between them. Germline-derived CDR1 and CDR2 are LNHNV and YYDKDF (reference sequence). The CDR3 region is CATSRGEQPQHF. CDR3 sequence (DNA): TGTGCCACCAGCAGGGGTGAACAGCCCCAGCATTTT.

The chain is built from TRBV13 and TRBJ1-1, with 8 bases identical to TRBD1. The trim removed 5 bases at V and 7 bases at J, leaving 9 bases unmatched. The CDR3 length is 14 residues. CDR1 PRHDT and CDR2 FYEKMQ come from the germline V gene (reference sequence). CDR3 sequence: CASSRTGRAYEAFF. The CDR3 DNA reads as TGTGCCAGCAGCCGGACAGGGAGAGCTTATGAAGCTTTCTTT.

The gene calls are TRBV3-1 (or the pseudogene TRBV3-2) and TRBJ2-1; 7 bases agree with TRBD2. The germline gives CDR1 LGHDT, CDR2 YNNKEL (reference sequence). The CDR3 runs 12 residues. V lost 2 bases, J lost 10 bases, and 2 bases stayed unmatched. As DNA, the CDR3 is TGTGCCAGCAGCCAACCGGGACTAGAGCAGTTCTTC. As protein: CASSQPGLEQFF.

The V gene is TRBV7-2, the J gene TRBJ1-5; possible D gene TRBD1, 5 bases. The ends were cut back, 1 base at V and 6 bases at J, with 10 bases in the middle. Germline V gene lookup returns CDR1 SGHTA and CDR2 FQGNSA. The CDR3 totals 14 residues. CDR3 bases: TGTGCCAGCAGCTTAGTTAGGGGCGCTCAGCCCCAGCATTTT. It specifies CASSLVRGAQPQHF.

The genes are TRBV19 and TRBJ1-2; perhaps TRBD1 as D (5 bases). Germline values: CDR1 LNHDA, CDR2 SQIVND (reference sequence). Trimming cost V 3 bases and J 5 bases, with 19 bases left between them. CDR3 length: 16 residues. The CDR3 loop reads CASSIGPAGPVYGYTF. In nucleotides, the CDR3 is TGTGCCAGTAGTATCGGCCCGGCGGGACCTGTTTATGGCTACACCTTC.

This chain links TRBV7-9 with TRBJ2-1, with D possibly being TRBD2 (6 bases). The V end lost 5 bases, the J end lost 5 bases, and 10 bases lay between the germline ends. The germline gives CDR1 SEHNR, CDR2 FQNEAQ (reference sequence). The CDR3 totals 13 residues. This CDR3 is CASSPGLNNEQFF. Here the CDR3 DNA reads TGTGCCAGCAGCCCGGGACTCAACAATGAGCAGTTCTTC.